A single TCR beta chain is shown here with its context. Its specificity is unknown. Several immunoSEQ plates received, in even portions, the genomic DNA of each subset. Original processing methods: Filtering differed since immunoSEQ provided only junctions, with no quality scores. Generated by immunoSEQ multiplex PCR, the TCRdb table keeps only in-frame clones and is missing some. D and trimming were read from the DNA, whereas the V and J calls and clone size are those reported in that table. The sample has under 2.5 million clones, around 92% seen once. The germline gives CDR1 MDHEN, CDR2 SYDVKM. CDR3 size: 17 residues. Unmatched junction bases numbered 10, after V lost 4 bases and J lost 4 bases. The donors, healthy adults who were HIV-negative, had experienced no recent acute infections or vaccinations. The data belong to a study of shared clonotypes between healthy human individuals. Study conclusions and caveats: Between a handful of donors, naive CD4 clonotypes were shared at a level of about 5%.

The source material was naive CD4+ T cells from PBMCs. Subset indicated: CD45RA+ positively selected. This clonotype originated in a man aged 18 to 30 in good health. Some clones in this sample may be carry-over from other donors' samples. V gene TRBV28 combines with J gene TRBJ2-3; 11 nucleotides agree with TRBD1. The DNA for the CDR3 is TGTGCCAGCAGTTACCACCTACCGGGACAGGGGGCAGATACGCAGTATTTT. Its protein is CASSYHLPGQGADTQYF.